This is a list of T cell receptor beta chains from one sample in a study of T cells in Graves' hyperthyroidism and ophthalmopathy. One entry per CDR3 protein, called by TCRdb with MiXCR from the multiplex PCR reads. The repertoire holds approximately 400,000 distinct CDR3 sequences, with about 25% as singletons. The sample consisted of blood. Receptor source: a man between 50 and 59 years old with Graves' hyperthyroidism. Each CDR3 is given with its conserved first and last residue. D genes are given only for firm matches. The size field is filled for only some rows; it gives once, few, many or a size class.

TRBV2,many,TRBJ2-1,TRBD2,TGTGCCAGCAGTGCCGGGGGACTAGCGGGCCCAGGGGGCCTCTACAATGAGCAGTTCTTC,CASSAGGLAGPGGLYNEQFF
TRBV9,many,TRBJ2-1,TRBD2,TGTGCCAGCAGCCCTCTAGCGGGAGGGCCTCTAAACAATGAGCAGTTCTTC,CASSPLAGGPLNNEQFF
TRBV29-1,NA,TRBJ2-5,TRBD2,TGCAGCGTTGGTCCGGGGACTAGGAAGGAGACCCAGTACTTC,CSVGPGTRKETQYF
TRBV7-8,NA,TRBJ2-3,TRBD1,TGTGCCAGCAGACCGCCGGGGACAGCCACAGATACGCAGTATTTT,CASRPPGTATDTQYF
TRBV7-9,NA,TRBJ2-7,NA,TGTGCCAGCAGCTTCCAAACTCCTCGGGTGAATGAGCAGTACTTC,CASSFQTPRVNEQYF
TRBV12-5,NA,TRBJ2-7,TRBD2,TGTGCTAGTGGGGGACTTAGCGGGACGGGCTACGAGCAGTACTTC,CASGGLSGTGYEQYF
TRBV6-1,few,TRBJ2-1,TRBD1,TGTGCCAGCAGTGCGGGCAGGGGGCTGGGCAATGAGCAGTTCTTC,CASSAGRGLGNEQFF
TRBV11-2,many,TRBJ1-5,NA,TGTGCCAGCAGCTTAGTCGGGATCGATCAGCCCCAGCATTTT,CASSLVGIDQPQHF
TRBV20-1,NA,TRBJ2-1,TRBD2,TGCAGTGCTGAAGGACTAGCCCACTTGAGCTATGAGCAGTTCTTC,CSAEGLAHLSYEQFF
TRBV20-1,NA,TRBJ2-1,NA,TGCAGTGCGGAAAGGGGGGTGGGCTACAATGAGCAGTTCTTC,CSAERGVGYNEQFF
TRBV7-3,NA,TRBJ2-2,TRBD2,TGTGCCAGCAGCTTTGTCGCGGGAGCGGCCGGGGAGCTGTTTTTT,CASSFVAGAAGELFF
TRBV7-2,many,TRBJ2-4,NA,TGTGCCAGCAGCTTAGGGTACACCATAGCCAAAAACATTCAGTACTTC,CASSLGYTIAKNIQYF
TRBV28,NA,TRBJ2-7,NA,TGTGCCAGCAGTTTATATCGTTACGAGCAGTACTTC,CASSLYRYEQYF
TRBV7-9,few,TRBJ1-5,NA,TGTGCCAGCAGTGCAGGGGATAAGCCCCAGCATTTT,CASSAGDKPQHF
TRBV6-9,NA,TRBJ2-2,NA,TGTGCCAGCACACATTCGAACACCGGGGAGCTGTTTTTT,CASTHSNTGELFF
TRBV6-2/TRBV6-3,NA,TRBJ2-5,NA,TGTGCCAGCAGGTCCGGGGTACAAGAGACCCAGTACTTC,CASRSGVQETQYF
TRBV20-1,few,TRBJ1-1,NA,TGCAGCCTAAAAGTCCGGGCGGGCACTGAAGCTTTCTTT,CSLKVRAGTEAFF
TRBV2,NA,TRBJ1-4,NA,TGTGCCAGCGGGGATCGGGAAAAACTGTTTTTT,CASGDREKLFF
TRBV30,NA,TRBJ1-3,TRBD1,TGTGCCTGGGGAACAGGGGTTGGAAACACCATATATTTT,CAWGTGVGNTIYF
TRBV15,few,TRBJ2-1,TRBD2,TGTGCCACCAGCAGACTCCCCGGGACTAGCGTCGTCAATGAGCAGTTCTTC,CATSRLPGTSVVNEQFF
TRBV11-3,NA,TRBJ2-1,TRBD2,TGTGCCAGCAGCTCGAAGGGACTAGACTACAATGAGCAGTTCTTC,CASSSKGLDYNEQFF
TRBV29-1,NA,TRBJ2-7,NA,TGCAGCGTTGGAGGGGGAGGCCGAGGGTCCTCCTACGAGCAGTACTTC,CSVGGGGRGSSYEQYF
TRBV6-2/TRBV6-3,NA,TRBJ1-1,TRBD1,TGTGCCAGCACCAACAGGGGTGCTGAAGCTTTCTTT,CASTNRGAEAFF
TRBV28,NA,TRBJ1-2,NA,TGTGCCAGCACTCCTCTGGGAGTCTATGGCTACACCTTC,CASTPLGVYGYTF
TRBV19,NA,TRBJ1-3,TRBD1,TGTGCCAGTCAGAGCGGAGGGACAGGGGACTTTCTCTCTGGAAACACCATATATTTT,CASQSGGTGDFLSGNTIYF
TRBV12-5,once,TRBJ1-3,NA,TGTGCTAGTGGTTTGGTAGGGGTGGGTTCGACCTCTGGAAACACCATATATTTT,CASGLVGVGSTSGNTIYF
TRBV28,NA,TRBJ2-1,NA,TGTGCCAGCAGTTTAGTTGGGCCGGGGTCCCAACGCAATGAGCAGTTCTTC,CASSLVGPGSQRNEQFF
TRBV19,NA,TRBJ1-1,NA,TGTGCCAGTAGTAACGGGACCCCTAAAGCTTTCTTT,CASSNGTPKAFF
TRBV10-2,NA,TRBJ2-1,TRBD2,TGCGCCAGCAAACAACTAGCGAACAATGAGCAGTTCTTC,CASKQLANNEQFF
TRBV12-3/TRBV12-4,many,TRBJ2-3,TRBD1,TGTGCCAGTACTGTCGAGGGGGACAGGGGGCGAGGTACGCAGTATTTT,CASTVEGDRGRGTQYF
TRBV7-3,few,TRBJ2-4,NA,TGTGCCAGCAGCCCCACTAGTGCAAGAAACATTCAGTACTTC,CASSPTSARNIQYF
TRBV5-1,NA,TRBJ2-3,TRBD2,TGCGCCAGCAGCGGGCCGCTAGCGGGAGTCACAGATACGCAGTATTTT,CASSGPLAGVTDTQYF
TRBV29-1,many,TRBJ1-1,NA,TGCAGCGTTACGAGCAGTGGGAACACTGAAGCTTTCTTT,CSVTSSGNTEAFF
TRBV28,many,TRBJ1-5,NA,TGTGCCAGCAGTTTTTTGGCTAGCAATCAGCCCCAGCATTTT,CASSFLASNQPQHF
TRBV6-1,many,TRBJ2-3,NA,TGTGCCAGCAGGGGACCCGGCACAGATACGCAGTATTTT,CASRGPGTDTQYF
TRBV6-1,NA,TRBJ2-7,NA,TGTGCCAGCAGACGCGGGAAGGTCTACGAGCAGTACTTC,CASRRGKVYEQYF
TRBV7-3,many,TRBJ2-7,TRBD1,TGTGCCAGCAGCTTAAGAACAGGGGGTTCCGAGCAGTACTTC,CASSLRTGGSEQYF
TRBV11-2,many,TRBJ2-5,NA,TGTGCCAGCACCAAAACCGCCGGGACCCAAGAGACCCAGTACTTC,CASTKTAGTQETQYF
TRBV5-6,once,TRBJ1-3,NA,TGTGCCAGCAGCGCGTCCAGTGACTCCTCTGGAAACACCATATATTTT,CASSASSDSSGNTIYF
TRBV12-3/TRBV12-4,many,TRBJ1-5,NA,TGTGCCAGCAGTGCCGGAGAGACTTATCAGCCCCAGCATTTT,CASSAGETYQPQHF
TRBV2,many,TRBJ2-4,NA,TGTGCCAGCAGTGTTGGGGGATTAGCCAAAAACATTCAGTACTTC,CASSVGGLAKNIQYF
TRBV28,many,TRBJ1-4,TRBD1,TGTGCCAGCAGTCCTCTATGGGACAGGGCTAATGAAAAACTGTTTTTT,CASSPLWDRANEKLFF
TRBV2,NA,TRBJ1-4,NA,TGTGCCAGCAGTGAAGGTGGGGCAGCGCAGGGGAAACTGTTTTTT,CASSEGGAAQGKLFF
TRBV3-1,few,TRBJ2-3,TRBD2,TGTGCCAGCAGCCAAGGACAAGGGAGGGCAGATACGCAGTATTTT,CASSQGQGRADTQYF
TRBV14,NA,TRBJ2-1,NA,TGTGCCAGCAGCCCCCGGAACTACAATGAGCAGTTCTTC,CASSPRNYNEQFF
TRBV10-3,NA,TRBJ2-1,NA,TGTGCCATCAGTAGAGGATCGTCTAGCGACAGCTCCTACAATGAGCAGTTCTTC,CAISRGSSSDSSYNEQFF